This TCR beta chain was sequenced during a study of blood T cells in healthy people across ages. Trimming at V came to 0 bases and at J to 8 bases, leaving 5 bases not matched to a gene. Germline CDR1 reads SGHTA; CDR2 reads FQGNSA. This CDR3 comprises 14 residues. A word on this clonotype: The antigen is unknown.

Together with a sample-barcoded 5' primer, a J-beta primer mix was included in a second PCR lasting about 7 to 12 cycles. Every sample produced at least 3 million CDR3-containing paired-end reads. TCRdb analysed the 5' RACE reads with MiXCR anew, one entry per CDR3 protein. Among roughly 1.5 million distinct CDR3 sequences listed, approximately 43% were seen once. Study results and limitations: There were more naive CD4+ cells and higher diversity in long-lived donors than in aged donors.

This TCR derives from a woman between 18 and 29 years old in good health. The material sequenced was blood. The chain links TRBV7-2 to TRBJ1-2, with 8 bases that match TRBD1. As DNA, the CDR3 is TGTGCCAGCAGCTTAGCGACAGGGGACGACGGCTACACCTTC. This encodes CASSLATGDDGYTF.